This T cell receptor (beta chain) was sequenced in a study of CD4+ T cells in melanoma (dated 2022 in TCRdb). About the full investigation: Neoantigen-specific CD4+ T cells in human melanoma were investigated in the study.

Library preparation used the immunoSEQ multiplex PCR assay. TCRdb provides this immuneACCESS table in a form limited to in-frame rearrangements. Some clones are lacking; in checked studies, under half of them reflect an unresolved V gene, and why the rest are absent is not known. The sample table records some 150,000 clones; about 90% of these occur just once. The ten largest clonotypes hold about 1.5% of the sample. From the cysteine through the phenylalanine, the CDR3 covers 17 amino acids. Left in the record is the CDR3 DNA by itself, 51 bases read in frame from the first base. CDR1 SGDLS and CDR2 YYNGEE are derived from the germline V gene. Here V drops 3 bases and J drops 2 bases, and the junction holds 5 bases not matched to any gene. Summary of the overall study and its limitations: Diverse differentiation states were reported to be shown by neoantigen-specific CD4+ T cells in melanoma. The report described a correlation between neoantigen-specific CD4+ T cells and the function of CD8+ T cells, macrophages and B cells.

Patients with melanoma were used as donors. On this clone: Its antigen is currently not known. No quality values exist for individual bases; no much larger clone is one base distant.

The receptor comes from a human donor with melanoma. The V and J segments used are TRBV9 and TRBJ2-5; 15 bases in the middle match TRBD2. The sequenced DNA is TGTGCCAGCAGCGCGGGGACTAGCGGGGGGACACAAGAGACCCAGTACTTC. Protein translation: CASSAGTSGGTQETQYF.